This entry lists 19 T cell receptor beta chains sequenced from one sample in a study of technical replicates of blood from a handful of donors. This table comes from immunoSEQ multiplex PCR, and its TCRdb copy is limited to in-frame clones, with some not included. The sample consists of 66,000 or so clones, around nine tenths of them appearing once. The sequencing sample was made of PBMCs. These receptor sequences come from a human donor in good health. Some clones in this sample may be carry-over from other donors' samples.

Written as DNA, the CDR3 is TGTGCCAGCAGTTCTGGCTTGGGCACAACTAATGAAAAACTGTTTTTT. It specifies CASSSGLGTTNEKLFF. The chain carries TRBV6-6 and TRBJ1-4; D not resolved. V was cut by 4 bases and J by 0 bases, with 12 bases left in between. Germline assignment: CDR1 MNHNY and CDR2 SVGAGI (reference sequence). The CDR3 consists of 16 residues.

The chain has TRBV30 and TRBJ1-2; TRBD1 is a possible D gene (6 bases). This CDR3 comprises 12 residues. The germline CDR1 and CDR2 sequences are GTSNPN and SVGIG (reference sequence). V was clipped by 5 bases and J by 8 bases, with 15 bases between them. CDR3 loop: CAWSTGPRGYTF. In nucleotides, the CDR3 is TGTGCCTGGTCTACAGGGCCCAGGGGCTACACCTTC.

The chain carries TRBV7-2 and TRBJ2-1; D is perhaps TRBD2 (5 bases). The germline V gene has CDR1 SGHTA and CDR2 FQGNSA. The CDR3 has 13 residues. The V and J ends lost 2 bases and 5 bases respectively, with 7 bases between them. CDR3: CASSLPSHNEQFF. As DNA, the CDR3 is TGTGCCAGCAGCTTACCTAGCCACAATGAGCAGTTCTTC.

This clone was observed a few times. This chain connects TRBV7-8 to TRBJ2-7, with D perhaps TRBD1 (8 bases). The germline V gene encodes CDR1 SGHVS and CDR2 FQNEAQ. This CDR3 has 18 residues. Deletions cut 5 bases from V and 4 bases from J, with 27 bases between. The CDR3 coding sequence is TGTGCCAGCAGCCGTGACAGGGGCCGAAGGGGGGGGTTATACGAGCAGTACTTC. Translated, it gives CASSRDRGRRGGLYEQYF.

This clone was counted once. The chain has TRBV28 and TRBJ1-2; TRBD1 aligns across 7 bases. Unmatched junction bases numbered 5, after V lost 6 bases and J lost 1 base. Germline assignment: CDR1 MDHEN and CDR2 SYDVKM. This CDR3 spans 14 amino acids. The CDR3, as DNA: TGTGCCAGCAGCTCGGCAGGGGGTAACTATGGCTACACCTTC. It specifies CASSSAGGNYGYTF.

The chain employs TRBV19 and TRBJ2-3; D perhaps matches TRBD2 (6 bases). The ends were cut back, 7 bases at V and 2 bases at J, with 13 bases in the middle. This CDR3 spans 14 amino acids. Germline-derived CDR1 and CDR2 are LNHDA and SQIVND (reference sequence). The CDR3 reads CASTRSGDTDTQYF. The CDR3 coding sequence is TGTGCCAGTACTCGTAGCGGAGACACAGATACGCAGTATTTT.

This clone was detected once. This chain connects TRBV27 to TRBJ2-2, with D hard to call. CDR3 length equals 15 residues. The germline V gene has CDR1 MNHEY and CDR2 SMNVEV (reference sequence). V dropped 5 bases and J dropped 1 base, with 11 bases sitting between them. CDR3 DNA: TGTGCCAGCAGTGGTGGCGGAGTGAACACCGGGGAGCTGTTTTTT. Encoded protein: CASSGGGVNTGELFF.

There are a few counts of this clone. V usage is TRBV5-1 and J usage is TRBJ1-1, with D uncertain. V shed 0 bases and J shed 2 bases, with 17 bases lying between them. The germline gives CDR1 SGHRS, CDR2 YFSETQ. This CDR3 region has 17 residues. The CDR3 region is CASSLAPQRRLNTEAFF. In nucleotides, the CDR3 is TGCGCCAGCAGCTTGGCACCCCAGAGGCGGTTAAACACTGAAGCTTTCTTT. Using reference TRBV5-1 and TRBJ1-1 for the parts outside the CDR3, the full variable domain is KAGVTQTPRYLIKTRGQQVTLSCSPISGHRSVSWYQQTPGQGLQFLFEYFSETQRNKGNFPGRFSGRQFSNSRSEMNVSTLELGDSALYLCASSLAPQRRLNTEAFFGQGTRLTVV.

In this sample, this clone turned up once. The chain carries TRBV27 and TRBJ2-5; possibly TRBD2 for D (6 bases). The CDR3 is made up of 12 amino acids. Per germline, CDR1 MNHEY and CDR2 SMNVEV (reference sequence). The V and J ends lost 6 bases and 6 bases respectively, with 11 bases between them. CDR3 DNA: TGTGCCAGCAGGGAGGGAGGAAAGACCCAGTACTTC. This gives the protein CASREGGKTQYF.

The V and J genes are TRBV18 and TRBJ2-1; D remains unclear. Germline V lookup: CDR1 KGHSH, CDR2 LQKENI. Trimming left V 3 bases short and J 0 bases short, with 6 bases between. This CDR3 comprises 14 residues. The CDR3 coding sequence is TGTGCCAGCTCACCCCCCAGCTCCTACAATGAGCAGTTCTTC. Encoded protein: CASSPPSSYNEQFF.

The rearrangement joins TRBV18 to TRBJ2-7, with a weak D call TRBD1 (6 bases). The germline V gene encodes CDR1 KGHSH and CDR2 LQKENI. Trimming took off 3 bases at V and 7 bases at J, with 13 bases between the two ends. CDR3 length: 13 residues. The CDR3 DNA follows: TGTGCCAGCTCACCTTTAGGGGGTGGAGAGCAGTACTTC. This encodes CASSPLGGGEQYF.

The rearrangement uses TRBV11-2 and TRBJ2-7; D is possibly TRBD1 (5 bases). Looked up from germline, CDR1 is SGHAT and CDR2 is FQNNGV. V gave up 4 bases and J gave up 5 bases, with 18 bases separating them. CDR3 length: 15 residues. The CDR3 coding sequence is TGTGCCAGCAGCTCCATACGGACACGCCTAAACGAGCAGTACTTC. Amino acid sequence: CASSSIRTRLNEQYF.

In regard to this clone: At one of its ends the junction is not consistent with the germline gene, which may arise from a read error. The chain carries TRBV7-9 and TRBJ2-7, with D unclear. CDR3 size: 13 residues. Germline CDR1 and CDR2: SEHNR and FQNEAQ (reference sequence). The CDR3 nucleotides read TGTGCCAGCAGCTCCCGGTCCTCCCACGAGCAGTACTTC. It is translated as CASSSRSSHEQYF.

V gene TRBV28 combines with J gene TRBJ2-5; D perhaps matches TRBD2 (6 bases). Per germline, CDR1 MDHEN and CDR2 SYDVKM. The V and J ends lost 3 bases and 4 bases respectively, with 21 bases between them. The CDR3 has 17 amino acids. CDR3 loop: CASSLGGGGRRGETQYF. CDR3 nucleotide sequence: TGTGCCAGCAGTTTGGGGGGAGGCGGCCGTAGGGGAGAGACCCAGTACTTC.

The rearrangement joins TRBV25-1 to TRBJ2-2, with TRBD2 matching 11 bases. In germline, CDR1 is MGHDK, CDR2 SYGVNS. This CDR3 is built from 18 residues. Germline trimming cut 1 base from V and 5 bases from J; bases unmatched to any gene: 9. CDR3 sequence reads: CASSEWSLAGGGTGELFF. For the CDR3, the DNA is TGTGCCAGCAGTGAATGGTCTCTAGCGGGAGGAGGGACCGGGGAGCTGTTTTTT.

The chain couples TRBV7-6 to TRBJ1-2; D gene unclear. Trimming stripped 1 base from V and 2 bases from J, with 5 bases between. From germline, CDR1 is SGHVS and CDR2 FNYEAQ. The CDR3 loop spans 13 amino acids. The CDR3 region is CASSLGTNYGYTF. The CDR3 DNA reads TGTGCCAGCAGCTTAGGCACAAACTATGGCTACACCTTC.

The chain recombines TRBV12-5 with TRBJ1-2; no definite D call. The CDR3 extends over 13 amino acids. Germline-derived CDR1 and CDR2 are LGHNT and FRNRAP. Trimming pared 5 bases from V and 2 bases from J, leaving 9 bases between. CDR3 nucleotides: TGTGCTAGTGGTCCCCCACAGAACTATGGCTACACCTTC. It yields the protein CASGPPQNYGYTF.

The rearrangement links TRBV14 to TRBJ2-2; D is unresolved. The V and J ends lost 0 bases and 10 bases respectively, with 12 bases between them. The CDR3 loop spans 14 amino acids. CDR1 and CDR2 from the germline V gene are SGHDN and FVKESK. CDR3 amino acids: CASSQELSRSELFF. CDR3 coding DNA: TGTGCCAGCAGCCAAGAATTGTCGCGATCGGAGCTGTTTTTT.

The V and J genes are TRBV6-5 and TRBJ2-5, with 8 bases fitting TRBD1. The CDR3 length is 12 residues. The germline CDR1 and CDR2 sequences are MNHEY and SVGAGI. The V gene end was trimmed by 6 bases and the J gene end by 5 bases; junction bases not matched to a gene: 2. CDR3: CASRTGGETQYF. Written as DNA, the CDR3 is TGTGCCAGCAGAACAGGGGGGGAGACCCAGTACTTC.